This T cell receptor beta chain came from a study of PD-1 blockade in classical Hodgkin lymphoma. Sequenced by immunoSEQ multiplex PCR; TCRdb stores in-frame clones only, minus some. This sample carries over 1,500 clones, roughly 63% of them seen once, and the ten largest clones take approximately 50%. In every patient, relapse followed autologous stem cell transplantation, while exposure to brentuximab vedotin differed. Thawed PBMCs were the source of CD8+ T cells, obtained through magnetic negative selection. Germline CDR1 is KGHSH and CDR2 is LQKENI. The ends were cut back, 6 bases at V and 4 bases at J, with 18 bases in the middle. The CDR3 has 15 amino acids. With regard to this clone: Its antigen is still unknown.

Study results and caveats: Patients with a complete response exhibited baseline diversity comparable to newly diagnosed patients. A significant rise in TCR diversity was seen by C4D1 for CD4+ cells but not for CD8+ cells. Relapsed/refractory patients reportedly had lower baseline diversity than newly diagnosed patients.

V gene TRBV18 combines with J gene TRBJ1-1; possibly TRBD1 for D (6 bases). Source: CD8+ T cells from blood, taken at baseline. This receptor was taken from a human donor with classical Hodgkin lymphoma. The CDR3 spells CASSHPQGLGTEAFF. CDR3 nucleotide sequence: TGTGCCAGCTCCCACCCACAGGGATTGGGCACTGAAGCTTTCTTT.